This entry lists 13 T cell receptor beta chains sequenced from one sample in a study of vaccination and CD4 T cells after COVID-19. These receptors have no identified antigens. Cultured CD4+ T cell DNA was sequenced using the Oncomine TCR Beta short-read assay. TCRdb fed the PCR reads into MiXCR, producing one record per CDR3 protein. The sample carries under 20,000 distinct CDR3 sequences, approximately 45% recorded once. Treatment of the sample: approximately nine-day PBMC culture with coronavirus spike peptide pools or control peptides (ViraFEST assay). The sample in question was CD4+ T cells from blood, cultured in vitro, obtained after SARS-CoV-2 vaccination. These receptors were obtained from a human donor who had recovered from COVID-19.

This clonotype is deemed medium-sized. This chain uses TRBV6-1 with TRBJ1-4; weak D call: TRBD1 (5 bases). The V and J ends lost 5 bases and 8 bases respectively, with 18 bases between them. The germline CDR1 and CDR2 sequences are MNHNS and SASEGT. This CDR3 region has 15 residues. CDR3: CASSPWGGASEKLFF. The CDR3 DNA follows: TGTGCCAGCAGTCCTTGGGGGGGTGCCTCAGAAAAACTGTTTTTT.

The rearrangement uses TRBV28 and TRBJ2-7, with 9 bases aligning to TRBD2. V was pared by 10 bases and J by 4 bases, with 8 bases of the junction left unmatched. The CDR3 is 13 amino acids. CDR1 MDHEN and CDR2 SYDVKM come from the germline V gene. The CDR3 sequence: CATEAGGYYEQYF. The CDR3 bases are TGTGCCACGGAAGCGGGAGGCTATTACGAGCAGTACTTC.

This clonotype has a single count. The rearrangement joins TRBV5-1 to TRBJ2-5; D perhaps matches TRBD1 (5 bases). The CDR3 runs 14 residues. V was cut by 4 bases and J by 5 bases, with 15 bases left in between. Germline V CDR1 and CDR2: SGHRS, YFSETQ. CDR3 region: CASSATGAEETQYF. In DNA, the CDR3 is TGCGCCAGCAGCGCAACAGGTGCGGAGGAGACCCAGTACTTC.

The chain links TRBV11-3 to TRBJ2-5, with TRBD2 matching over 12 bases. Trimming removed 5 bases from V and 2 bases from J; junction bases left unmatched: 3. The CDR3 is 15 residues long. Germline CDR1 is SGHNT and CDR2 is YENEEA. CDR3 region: CASSRGLAGQETQYF. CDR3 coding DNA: TGTGCCAGCAGCCGCGGACTAGCGGGACAAGAGACCCAGTACTTC.

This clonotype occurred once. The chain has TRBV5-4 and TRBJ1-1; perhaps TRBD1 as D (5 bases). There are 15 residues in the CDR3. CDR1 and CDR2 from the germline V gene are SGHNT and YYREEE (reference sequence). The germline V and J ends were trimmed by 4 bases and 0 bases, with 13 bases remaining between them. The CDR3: CASSIGAGMNTEAFF. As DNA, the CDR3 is TGTGCCAGCAGCATCGGGGCGGGAATGAACACTGAAGCTTTCTTT.

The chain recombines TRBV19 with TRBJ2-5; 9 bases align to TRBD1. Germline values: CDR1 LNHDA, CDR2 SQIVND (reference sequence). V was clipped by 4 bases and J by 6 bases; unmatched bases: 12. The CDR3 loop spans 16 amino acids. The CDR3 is CASSKDRDRAGKTQYF. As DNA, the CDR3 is TGTGCCAGTAGTAAAGACCGGGACAGGGCGGGAAAGACCCAGTACTTC.

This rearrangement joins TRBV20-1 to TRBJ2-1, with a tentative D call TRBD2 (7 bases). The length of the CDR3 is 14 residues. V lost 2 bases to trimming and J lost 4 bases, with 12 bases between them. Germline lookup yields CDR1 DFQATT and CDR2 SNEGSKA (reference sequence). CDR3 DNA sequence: TGCAGTGCTAGACGGGGGGCTGGGTACAATGAGCAGTTCTTC. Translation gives CSARRGAGYNEQFF.

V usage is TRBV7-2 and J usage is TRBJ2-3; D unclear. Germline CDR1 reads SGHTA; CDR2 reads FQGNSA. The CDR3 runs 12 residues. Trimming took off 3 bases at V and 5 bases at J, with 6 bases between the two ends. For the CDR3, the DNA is TGTGCCAGCAGCTTTGTCGTAGATACGCAGTATTTT. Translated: CASSFVVDTQYF.

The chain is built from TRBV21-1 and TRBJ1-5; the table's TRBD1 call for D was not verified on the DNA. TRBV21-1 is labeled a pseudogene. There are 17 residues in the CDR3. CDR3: CASSKVSAGQGNQPQHF. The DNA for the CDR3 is TGTGCCAGCAGCAAAGTCAGCGCTGGACAGGGGAATCAGCCCCAGCATTTT.

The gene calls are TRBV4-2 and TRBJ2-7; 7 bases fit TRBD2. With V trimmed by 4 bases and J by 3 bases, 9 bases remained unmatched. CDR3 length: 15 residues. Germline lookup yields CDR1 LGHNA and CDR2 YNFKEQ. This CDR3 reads CASSPGGRGSYEQYF. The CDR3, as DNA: TGTGCCAGCAGCCCGGGGGGTCGCGGGAGCTACGAGCAGTACTTC.

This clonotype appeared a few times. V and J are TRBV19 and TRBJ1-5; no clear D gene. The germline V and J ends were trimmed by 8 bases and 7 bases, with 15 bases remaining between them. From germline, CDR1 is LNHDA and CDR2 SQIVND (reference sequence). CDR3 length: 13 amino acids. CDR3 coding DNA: TGTGCCAGTGCGGGTTCTAGGGCGCAGCCCCAGCATTTT. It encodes CASAGSRAQPQHF.

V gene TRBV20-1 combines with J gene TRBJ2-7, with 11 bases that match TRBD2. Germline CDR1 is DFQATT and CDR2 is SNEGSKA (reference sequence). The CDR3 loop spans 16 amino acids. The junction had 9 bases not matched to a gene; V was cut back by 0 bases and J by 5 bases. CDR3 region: CSARDIAGGGRNEQYF. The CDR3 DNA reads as TGCAGTGCTAGAGATATAGCGGGAGGGGGCCGGAACGAGCAGTACTTC.

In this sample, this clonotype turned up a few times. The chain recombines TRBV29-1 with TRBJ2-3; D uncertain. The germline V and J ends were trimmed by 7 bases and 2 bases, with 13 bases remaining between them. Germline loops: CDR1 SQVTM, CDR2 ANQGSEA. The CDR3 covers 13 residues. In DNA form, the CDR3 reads TGCAGCGAAGAGCCGTGGGACACAGATACGCAGTATTTT. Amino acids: CSEEPWDTDTQYF.